Each of the 22 T cell receptor beta chains below was sequenced from the same sample in a study of beta chain features in type 1 diabetes. Sequenced material consisted of expressed TCRB transcripts (all of the isolated RNA was reverse transcribed). Produced via immunoSEQ multiplex PCR; TCRdb's table is partial and in-frame only. The sample lists a few hundred thousand clones; over 9.5% were seen once. Sequencing input: naive CD4+ T cells from blood. The receptors were gathered from a man aged 18 to 29 in good health.

This chain joins TRBV7-9 and TRBJ2-1; 9 bases agree with TRBD2. This CDR3 region has 15 residues. V trimming: 5 bases; J trimming: 6 bases; junction bases outside the gene matches: 8. The germline gives CDR1 SEHNR, CDR2 FQNEAQ (reference sequence). In DNA, the CDR3 is TGTGCCAGCAGCCCATTAGCGGGAGCACTCAATGAGCAGTTCTTC. Its protein is CASSPLAGALNEQFF. Together with reference TRBV7-9 and TRBJ2-1, the CDR3 gives the full variable domain: DTGVSQNPRHKITKRGQNVTFRCDPISEHNRLYWYRQTLGQGPEFLTYFQNEAQLEKSRLLSDRFSAERPKGSFSTLEIQRTEQGDSAMYLCASSPLAGALNEQFFGPGTRLTVL.

As to this clone: Other DNA sequences in this sample translate to the same CDR3. The chain has TRBV28 and TRBJ2-7; 8 bases line up with TRBD1. The CDR3 extends over 14 amino acids. Trimming took 6 bases from V and 2 from J; bases not matched to a gene: 6. Per germline, CDR1 MDHEN and CDR2 SYDVKM. CDR3 nucleotide sequence: TGTGCCAGCAGCTCCGGACAGGGAACCTACGAGCAGTACTTC. Translated, it gives CASSSGQGTYEQYF.

The chain couples TRBV10-3 to TRBJ2-2, with 7 bases matching TRBD2. Looked up from germline, CDR1 is ENHRY and CDR2 is SYGVKD. With 7 bases clipped from V and 6 bases from J, the junction kept 5 bases outside the gene matches. The CDR3 runs to 13 residues. CDR3 sequence (DNA): TGTGCCATCATGGGAGGGACCTCCGGGGAGCTGTTTTTT. Its protein is CAIMGGTSGELFF.

This clone has more than one count but fewer than ten. V is TRBV4-3 and J is TRBJ1-2, with 10 bases identical to TRBD1. CDR3 size: 17 residues. The germline gives CDR1 LGHNA, CDR2 YSLEER. The V segment lost 1 base and the J segment 4 bases; nucleotides outside the gene matches: 9. CDR3 sequence: CASSQGAGTGAGYGYTF. DNA of the CDR3: TGCGCCAGCAGCCAAGGGGCCGGGACAGGGGCCGGCTATGGCTACACCTTC.

This chain connects TRBV19 to TRBJ2-7, with D hard to call. The CDR3 is 12 residues long. Trimming cost V 3 bases and J 3 bases, with 6 bases left between them. Germline CDR1 and CDR2: LNHDA and SQIVND (reference sequence). The CDR3 region is CASSISRYEQYF. DNA for the CDR3: TGTGCCAGTAGTATTTCCCGCTACGAGCAGTACTTC. The complete variable domain, with remaining parts taken from reference TRBV19 and TRBJ2-7, reads DGGITQSPKYLFRKEGQNVTLSCEQNLNHDAMYWYRQDPGQGLRLIYYSQIVNDFQKGDIAEGYSVSREKKESFPLTVTSAQKNPTAFYLCASSISRYEQYFGPGTRLTVT.

DNA of the CDR3: TGTGCCAGCAGACCCACTCGGGATGGATTCAATGAGCAGTTCTTC. Protein sequence: CASRPTRDGFNEQFF. The chain couples TRBV6-5 to TRBJ2-1, with D tentatively TRBD2 (5 bases). Deletions cut 6 bases from V and 6 bases from J, with 18 bases between. The CDR3 is made up of 15 amino acids. The germline V gene has CDR1 MNHEY and CDR2 SVGAGI.

The chain joins TRBV28 to TRBJ1-1, with a possible D match to TRBD1 (6 bases). Trimming pared 8 bases from V and 8 bases from J, leaving 15 bases between. The CDR3 consists of 12 residues. Germline loops: CDR1 MDHEN, CDR2 SYDVKM. CDR3 in amino acids: CASGSGGKEAFF. The DNA of the CDR3 is TGTGCCAGCGGGTCGGGGGGCAAAGAAGCTTTCTTT.

This clone has only a few counts. The chain carries TRBV7-8 and TRBJ1-2; D gene ambiguous. V lost 5 bases, J lost 5 bases, and 9 bases lay in between. CDR3 length equals 12 residues. Germline V gene sequence: CDR1 SGHVS, CDR2 FQNEAQ. CDR3 residues: CASSPQWYGYTF. The DNA for the CDR3 is TGTGCCAGCAGCCCGCAGTGGTATGGCTACACCTTC.

This clone has just a few counts. The chain is built from TRBV19 and TRBJ2-7; 8 positions match TRBD1. The CDR3 is 15 amino acids. Germline V gene sequence: CDR1 LNHDA, CDR2 SQIVND (reference sequence). V lost 5 bases, J lost 1 base, and 7 bases stayed unmatched. The chain's CDR3 is CASSPRGQASYEQYF. The CDR3 nucleotides are TGTGCCAGTAGTCCACGGGGACAGGCTTCCTACGAGCAGTACTTC.

In its sample, this clone was seen a few times. This chain links TRBV4-3 with TRBJ2-2, with D possibly being TRBD2 (6 bases). The germline V gene has CDR1 LGHNA and CDR2 YSLEER. Trimming removed 2 bases at V and 6 bases at J, with 10 bases between. CDR3 length: 14 residues. The CDR3 loop reads CASSQRAGPGELFF. CDR3 sequence (DNA): TGCGCCAGCAGCCAAAGGGCGGGGCCCGGGGAGCTGTTTTTT.

The rearrangement joins TRBV18 to TRBJ2-5; D possibly corresponds to TRBD2 (5 bases). V was pared by 3 bases and J by 0 bases, with 14 bases between. Germline lookup yields CDR1 KGHSH and CDR2 LQKENI. CDR3 length: 16 residues. The chain's CDR3 is CASSPIRLTYQETQYF. The CDR3 bases are TGTGCCAGCTCACCCATCCGACTAACGTACCAAGAGACCCAGTACTTC.

The sample holds a few counts of this clone. The gene calls are TRBV7-8 and TRBJ2-2; no definite D call. Deletions cut 1 base from V and 6 bases from J, with 12 bases between. The V gene's germline CDR1 is SGHVS and CDR2 FQNEAQ. The CDR3 consists of 15 residues. CDR3 nucleotide sequence: TGTGCCAGCAGCTTAGTGCGGCTCTTGGCCGGGGAGCTGTTTTTT. Protein product: CASSLVRLLAGELFF.

This clone was observed a few times. V is TRBV30 and J is TRBJ1-5; D gene uncertain. The CDR3 is 15 amino acids. Deletions cut 4 bases from V and 0 bases from J, with 13 bases between. Looked up from germline, CDR1 is GTSNPN and CDR2 is SVGIG (reference sequence). CDR3 residues: CAWTLGSYSNQPQHF. CDR3 bases: TGTGCCTGGACCCTGGGGAGCTATAGCAATCAGCCCCAGCATTTT.

This clone was detected only a few times. This chain uses TRBV6-4 with TRBJ1-2; possible D gene TRBD1, 5 bases. This CDR3 has 13 amino acids. V gave up 5 bases and J gave up 0 bases, with 7 bases separating them. The germline CDR1 and CDR2 sequences are MRHNA and SNTAGT. CDR3 sequence (DNA): TGTGCCAGCAGTACAGGAGCTAACTATGGCTACACCTTC. Translating it yields CASSTGANYGYTF.

This clone has a handful of counts. The gene calls are TRBV30 and TRBJ1-1; 10 bases map to TRBD1. J gave up 8 bases and V 2 bases, and 8 bases lay outside the gene matches. Germline V gene lookup returns CDR1 GTSNPN and CDR2 SVGIG (reference sequence). The CDR3 runs to 14 residues. The chain's CDR3 is CAWSPRTGGSEAFF. The CDR3 bases are TGTGCCTGGAGTCCTAGGACAGGGGGGTCCGAAGCTTTCTTT.

The chain employs TRBV10-3 and TRBJ2-2; 12 bases match TRBD2. V shed 10 bases and J 3 bases; nucleotides not matched to a gene: 3. Germline CDR1 and CDR2: ENHRY and SYGVKD. This CDR3 is 14 amino acids long. CDR3 nucleotide sequence: TGTGCCACCTGGACTAGCGGGGACACCGGGGAGCTGTTTTTT. This sequence encodes CATWTSGDTGELFF.

This clone was detected a few times. The gene calls are TRBV9 and TRBJ1-2; unclear D gene. The CDR3 is 13 amino acids. Per the germline V gene, CDR1 is SGDLS and CDR2 is YYNGEE. V was shortened by 0 bases and J by 2 bases, with 5 bases between the two germline ends. As DNA, the CDR3 is TGTGCCAGCAGCGTAGCTGTCAACTATGGCTACACCTTC. Protein product: CASSVAVNYGYTF.

This clone was seen only a few times. V gene TRBV5-1 combines with J gene TRBJ2-1, with TRBD2 identical over 10 bases. This CDR3 has 16 residues. The germline V gene has CDR1 SGHRS and CDR2 YFSETQ. Trimming removed 4 bases from V and 3 bases from J; junction bases left unmatched: 7. CDR3 loop: CASSVRTSGDYNEQFF. CDR3 nucleotide sequence: TGCGCCAGCAGCGTTCGGACTAGCGGAGACTACAATGAGCAGTTCTTC.

This sequence joins TRBV25-1 and TRBJ2-6; tentatively, D is TRBD1 (6 bases). V lost 1 base and J lost 4, with 11 bases in between. This CDR3 spans 16 amino acids. Looked up from germline, CDR1 is MGHDK and CDR2 is SYGVNS. The CDR3 bases are TGTGCCAGCAGTGAATTCCTGGGGGCCGGGGCCAACGTCCTGACTTTC. Residues: CASSEFLGAGANVLTF. Complete variable domain (other parts from reference TRBV25-1 and TRBJ2-6): EADIYQTPRYLVIGTGKKITLECSQTMGHDKMYWYQQDPGMELHLIHYSYGVNSTEKGDLSSESTVSRIRTEHFPLTLESARPSHTSQYLCASSEFLGAGANVLTFGAGSRLTVL.

This clone was counted only a few times. The rearrangement links TRBV10-3 to TRBJ2-7; 8 bases fit TRBD2. Looked up from germline, CDR1 is ENHRY and CDR2 is SYGVKD. The length of the CDR3 is 17 residues. The J segment lost 2 bases and the V segment lost 4 bases, leaving 13 bases of the junction unmatched. CDR3 protein: CAISGSPRGGLTYEQYF. CDR3 DNA sequence: TGTGCCATCAGTGGCTCCCCCCGGGGGGGGCTAACCTACGAGCAGTACTTC.

The V and J genes are TRBV7-2 and TRBJ2-5, with D tentatively TRBD1 (6 bases). The ends were cut back, 1 base at V and 10 bases at J, with 16 bases in the middle. This CDR3 comprises 14 residues. Germline V CDR1 and CDR2: SGHTA, FQGNSA. Written as DNA, the CDR3 is TGTGCCAGCAGCTTAGGGGTCGGCCCAGGGGACCAGTACTTC. This gives the protein CASSLGVGPGDQYF.

This chain uses TRBV7-2 with TRBJ2-5, with TRBD2 identical over 15 bases. In germline, CDR1 is SGHTA, CDR2 FQGNSA. V was clipped by 5 bases and J by 2 bases; unmatched bases: 3. This CDR3 spans 16 amino acids. The CDR3 DNA reads as TGTGCCAGCAGCATCGGACTAGCGGGAGGGCAAGAGACCCAGTACTTC. Amino acid sequence: CASSIGLAGGQETQYF.